Listed here are 26 T cell receptor beta chains from one sample, sequenced in a study of blood T cell repertoires in COVID-19. Using immunoSEQ multiplex PCR, the repertoire was profiled, and TCRdb retains in-frame clones only, with some absent. Here the sample spans around 280,000 clones, about 90% being singletons. Sequenced sample: PBMCs or T cells enriched from blood (not recorded which). Receptors originate from a young woman with acute COVID-19.

The rearrangement links TRBV21-1 to TRBJ1-4; the table's D call of TRBD1 was not tested on the DNA. TRBV21-1 is assigned pseudogene status. The length of the CDR3 is 16 residues. The CDR3 DNA is TGTGCCAGCAGCAGGGACAGGGCATCAACTAATGAAAAACTGTTTTTT. This gives the protein CASSRDRASTNEKLFF.

The chain couples TRBV2 to TRBJ1-1; 8 bases match TRBD1. Trimming took 6 bases from V and 5 from J; bases not matched to a gene: 8. The CDR3 covers 14 residues. The V gene's germline CDR1 is SNHLY and CDR2 FYNNEI. The CDR3 DNA sequence: TGTGCCAGCAGCACCTTGACAGGGGAGACTGAAGCTTTCTTT. Residues: CASSTLTGETEAFF.

V usage is TRBV18 and J usage is TRBJ1-4, with D tentatively TRBD1 (6 bases). The V end was cut by 3 bases, the J end by 2 bases, with 19 bases between. The CDR3 runs to 18 residues. The germline V gene encodes CDR1 KGHSH and CDR2 LQKENI. CDR3 DNA sequence: TGTGCCAGCTCACCTTTACCCACAGGGAGTAGGACTAATGAAAAACTGTTTTTT. Its translation is CASSPLPTGSRTNEKLFF. The whole variable domain, filled in from reference TRBV18 and TRBJ1-4, reads NAGVMQNPRHLVRRRGQEARLRCSPMKGHSHVYWYRQLPEEGLKFMVYLQKENIIDESGMPKERFSAEFPKEGPSILRIQQVVRGDSAAYFCASSPLPTGSRTNEKLFFGSGTQLSVL.

The chain is built from TRBV12-3 or TRBV12-4 and TRBJ1-1; 10 bases align to TRBD1. The CDR3 length is 12 residues. V was clipped by 5 bases and J by 11 bases; unmatched bases: 5. The CDR3 nucleotides are TGTGCCAGCAGTATTGGGACAGGGGTTGCTTTCTTT. Translation gives CASSIGTGVAFF.

The rearrangement uses TRBV30 and TRBJ2-7, with D possibly matching TRBD1 (6 bases). Germline V CDR1 and CDR2: GTSNPN, SVGIG (reference sequence). Deletions cut 3 bases from V and 2 bases from J, with 14 bases between. The CDR3 extends over 14 amino acids. The CDR3 sequence: CAWRGRQAAYEQYF. In DNA form, the CDR3 reads TGTGCCTGGAGGGGTAGACAGGCAGCCTACGAGCAGTACTTC.

This sequence joins TRBV18 and TRBJ2-1, with TRBD1 matching over 8 bases. CDR1 is KGHSH, CDR2 LQKENI, per germline. J lost 3 bases, V lost 4 bases, and 5 bases had no gene match. CDR3 length equals 15 residues. CDR3 in amino acids: CASSRRQGNYNEQFF. The DNA for the CDR3 is TGTGCCAGCTCACGCCGACAGGGGAACTACAATGAGCAGTTCTTC. Looking up the rest from reference TRBV18 and TRBJ2-1 gives the full variable domain: NAGVMQNPRHLVRRRGQEARLRCSPMKGHSHVYWYRQLPEEGLKFMVYLQKENIIDESGMPKERFSAEFPKEGPSILRIQQVVRGDSAAYFCASSRRQGNYNEQFFGPGTRLTVL.

The chain joins TRBV12-5 to TRBJ2-1; a weak D match, TRBD2 (6 bases). CDR1 and CDR2 from the germline V gene are LGHNT and FRNRAP. Trimming pared 2 bases from V and 9 bases from J, leaving 17 bases between. The CDR3 spans 15 residues. This CDR3 reads CASGLRGGVGTEQFF. The CDR3, as DNA: TGTGCTAGTGGTTTGAGGGGCGGGGTGGGCACTGAGCAGTTCTTC.

This chain links TRBV6-5 with TRBJ2-7; 8 nucleotides line up with TRBD1. V shed 5 bases and J 1 base; nucleotides not matched to a gene: 7. Germline V CDR1 and CDR2: MNHEY, SVGAGI. The length of the CDR3 is 15 residues. CDR3 nucleotides: TGTGCCAGCAGTCAGCAGACAGGGGCATCCTACGAGCAGTACTTC. Translation: CASSQQTGASYEQYF.

J is TRBJ1-2 and V is TRBV20-1; no clear D. The CDR3 is 11 residues long. Per germline, CDR1 DFQATT and CDR2 SNEGSKA (reference sequence). V gave up 3 bases and J gave up 4 bases, with 6 bases separating them. CDR3 DNA: TGCAGTGCTAGGGCCAGCTATGGCTACACCTTC. Amino acids: CSARASYGYTF.

The chain has TRBV30 and TRBJ1-5; D is ambiguous. CDR1 GTSNPN and CDR2 SVGIG come from the germline V gene (reference sequence). V gave up 2 bases and J gave up 3 bases, with 8 bases separating them. CDR3 length: 13 residues. In nucleotides, the CDR3 is TGTGCCTGGAGTCGAAGCTACAATCAGCCCCAGCATTTT. Its translation: CAWSRSYNQPQHF.

The rearrangement joins TRBV19 to TRBJ2-2, with TRBD1 as a possible D gene (5 bases). The V and J ends lost 7 bases and 7 bases respectively, with 10 bases between them. The CDR3 is 12 residues long. From germline, CDR1 is LNHDA and CDR2 SQIVND (reference sequence). The CDR3: CASTPGYGELFF. The CDR3 DNA is TGTGCCAGTACCCCAGGGTACGGGGAGCTGTTTTTT.

The genes are TRBV5-4 and TRBJ1-2, with 7 bases lining up with TRBD1. After removal of 1 base from V and 8 bases from J, the junction contained 5 bases not matched to a gene. The germline CDR1 and CDR2 sequences are SGHNT and YYREEE (reference sequence). This CDR3 is built from 13 residues. Written as DNA, the CDR3 is TGTGCCAGCAGCTTGAGTACAGGGGACGGCTACACCTTC. Its translation is CASSLSTGDGYTF.

V is TRBV21-1 and J is TRBJ1-4; the table gives TRBD1 as D, unverified against the DNA. TRBV21-1 is shown as a pseudogene. CDR3 length: 17 amino acids. The CDR3 reads CASSKGLRVRANEKLFF. The DNA for the CDR3 is TGTGCCAGCAGCAAAGGTCTTAGGGTCAGGGCTAATGAAAAACTGTTTTTT.

The chain recombines TRBV20-1 with TRBJ2-7, with no clear D. Germline CDR1 is DFQATT and CDR2 is SNEGSKA (reference sequence). The CDR3 is made up of 11 amino acids. The V end lost 0 bases, the J end lost 6 bases, and 6 bases lay between the germline ends. CDR3 coding DNA: TGCAGTGCTAGAGAAAAGCGCGAGCAGTACTTC. It specifies CSAREKREQYF.

The chain recombines TRBV27 with TRBJ1-5, with 9 bases aligning to TRBD1. Trimming removed 6 bases from V and 5 bases from J; junction bases left unmatched: 8. This CDR3 has 15 residues. The germline V gene encodes CDR1 MNHEY and CDR2 SMNVEV (reference sequence). This chain's CDR3 is CASRRQGVIDQPQHF. The CDR3 region has the DNA TGTGCCAGCAGGCGACAGGGGGTGATTGATCAGCCCCAGCATTTT.

The chain joins TRBV24-1 to TRBJ1-6; 7 bases match TRBD1. The trim removed 7 bases at V and 10 bases at J, leaving 6 bases unmatched. Germline V gene sequence: CDR1 KGHDR, CDR2 SFDVKD. The CDR3 is 13 amino acids. The CDR3: CATSPGGGSPLHF. Here the CDR3 DNA reads TGTGCCACCAGCCCAGGGGGTGGATCACCCCTCCACTTT.

This chain connects TRBV28 to TRBJ2-3; 8 bases fit TRBD1. From germline, CDR1 is MDHEN and CDR2 SYDVKM. The junction had 7 bases not matched to a gene; V was cut back by 6 bases and J by 2 bases. The CDR3 is made up of 15 amino acids. The CDR3 DNA is TGTGCCAGCAGCTTCAGGACAGGGCACACAGATACGCAGTATTTT. Translating it yields CASSFRTGHTDTQYF.

The chain uses TRBV7-9 and TRBJ2-1, with TRBD2 matching 7 bases. J was trimmed by 2 bases and V by 1 base; bases with no gene match: 5. The CDR3 extends over 16 amino acids. Germline V gene lookup returns CDR1 SEHNR and CDR2 FQNEAQ (reference sequence). CDR3 in DNA: TGTGCCAGCAGCTTAGTCGGGCTAGCGGCCTACAATGAGCAGTTCTTC. It yields the protein CASSLVGLAAYNEQFF.

CDR3 bases: TGCGCCAGCAGCTTGGAATTTTCAGGGGACGTTAAGGGCTACACCTTC. It yields the protein CASSLEFSGDVKGYTF. This chain joins TRBV5-1 and TRBJ1-2; a weak D match, TRBD1 (6 bases). Germline V gene data show CDR1 as SGHRS and CDR2 as YFSETQ. This CDR3 is built from 16 residues. The ends were cut back, 0 bases at V and 8 bases at J, with 20 bases in the middle.

This clone appeared once. The rearrangement joins TRBV5-1 to TRBJ1-1; possibly TRBD1 for D (6 bases). CDR1 SGHRS and CDR2 YFSETQ come from the germline V gene. The CDR3 length is 13 residues. V lost 2 bases, J lost 5 bases, and 10 bases lay in between. This CDR3 is CASSFLDRTEAFF. The CDR3 coding sequence is TGCGCCAGCAGCTTCCTGGACAGAACTGAAGCTTTCTTT.

This chain uses TRBV28 with TRBJ2-6, with D possibly being TRBD2 (6 bases). The V gene's germline CDR1 is MDHEN and CDR2 SYDVKM. Trimming shortened V by 3 bases and J by 2 bases, and 8 bases separated the two germline ends. This CDR3 is 15 amino acids long. The CDR3 sequence: CASSFGGTGANVLTF. CDR3 bases: TGTGCCAGCAGTTTCGGCGGGACTGGGGCCAACGTCCTGACTTTC.

V usage is TRBV14 and J usage is TRBJ1-6, with D possibly matching TRBD1 (5 bases). Between the trimmed V and J ends, which lost 5 bases and 11 bases, there was a span of 13 bases. This CDR3 region has 13 residues. Germline CDR1 reads SGHDN; CDR2 reads FVKESK. The CDR3 sequence: CASSSQTVTPLHF. Here the CDR3 DNA reads TGTGCCAGCAGCTCCCAGACAGTTACACCCCTCCACTTT.

The rearrangement links TRBV7-3 to TRBJ1-1; the D gene is possibly TRBD1 (5 bases). Germline CDR1 is SGHTA and CDR2 is FQGTGA. The CDR3 has 16 amino acids. Trimming stripped 5 bases from V and 3 bases from J, with 19 bases between. CDR3 nucleotide sequence: TGTGCCAGCAGCCCGCGGGGCGGGGTTTTTGACACTGAAGCTTTCTTT. Protein sequence: CASSPRGGVFDTEAFF.

The chain links TRBV24-1 to TRBJ2-3; TRBD1 might be the D (7 bases). CDR1 and CDR2 from the germline V gene are KGHDR and SFDVKD. The CDR3 loop spans 19 amino acids. Trimming cost V 7 bases and J 3 bases, with 28 bases left between them. The CDR3 is CATSETGTSGSRRTDTQYF. The CDR3 DNA follows: TGTGCCACCAGCGAGACAGGGACTTCTGGTAGTCGCCGAACAGATACGCAGTATTTT.

The chain is built from TRBV15 and TRBJ2-1; 10 positions agree with TRBD2. This CDR3 has 16 residues. Germline-derived CDR1 and CDR2 are LNHNV and YYDKDF (reference sequence). V trimming: 3 bases; J trimming: 4 bases; junction bases outside the gene matches: 6. The CDR3 spells CATSSSGRAYYNEQFF. Here the CDR3 DNA reads TGTGCCACCAGCAGCAGCGGGAGGGCATATTACAATGAGCAGTTCTTC.

This chain uses TRBV30 with TRBJ1-5; D ambiguous. CDR1 is GTSNPN and CDR2 is SVGIG in the germline V gene (reference sequence). The CDR3 consists of 13 residues. Trimming left V 1 base short and J 2 bases short, with 6 bases between. This chain's CDR3 is CAWSAGRNQPQHF. The CDR3 DNA is TGTGCCTGGAGTGCCGGTCGCAATCAGCCCCAGCATTTT.